Listed below are T cell receptor beta chains from one sample, sequenced in a study of CD8 T cells in Susac syndrome. A single record per CDR3 protein comes from TCRdb applying MiXCR to the immunoSEQ multiplex PCR reads. Seen here are some 190,000 distinct CDR3 sequences, about 95% observed once, and the top ten hold 0.15% to 0.2%. The sequenced material came from CD4+ T cells from PBMCs. These TCRs come from a human donor with Susac syndrome. Both conserved end residues are part of each CDR3. Each record gives: D gene, J gene, V gene, clone size, CDR3 protein, CDR3 DNA. A D gene is named only where the DNA matches it firmly. A clone size is listed for some rows: how often the clone was seen (once, few, many), or a class if it is expanded.

>-|TRBJ2-5|TRBV7-9|-
CASSLFGGTAKYQETQYF
TGTGCCAGCAGCTTATTCGGAGGGACAGCCAAGTACCAAGAGACCCAGTACTTC
>-|TRBJ2-4|TRBV12-3/TRBV12-4|-
CASTPDGGNIQYF
TGTGCCAGCACCCCGGACGGCGGTAACATTCAGTACTTC
>-|TRBJ1-2|TRBV4-2|-
CASSQDVGQTINYGYTF
TGTGCCAGCAGCCAAGACGTAGGGCAGACTATTAACTATGGCTACACCTTC
>TRBD1|TRBJ2-1|TRBV4-2|once
CASSHDTGGVKYGEQFF
TGTGCCAGCAGCCATGACACAGGGGGCGTTAAGTATGGTGAGCAGTTCTTC
>TRBD1|TRBJ1-2|TRBV19|-
CASSLTGQAYGYTF
TGTGCCAGTAGCCTAACCGGACAGGCCTATGGCTACACCTTC
>TRBD1|TRBJ2-5|TRBV28|-
CASSQTGGSKTQYF
TGTGCCAGCAGCCAAACAGGGGGAAGCAAGACCCAGTACTTC
>-|TRBJ2-5|TRBV5-4|-
CASSLMRDETQYF
TGTGCCAGCAGCTTGATGAGGGACGAGACCCAGTACTTC
>TRBD2|TRBJ2-7|TRBV30|once
CAWSGTSGGPGYEQYF
TGTGCCTGGAGTGGGACTAGCGGGGGGCCGGGGTACGAGCAGTACTTC
>TRBD1|TRBJ1-2|TRBV27|-
CASSLSKDRGWGGYTF
TGTGCCAGCAGTTTATCGAAAGACAGGGGATGGGGTGGCTACACCTTC
>-|TRBJ1-6|TRBV18|-
CASSPVGLGNSPLHF
TGTGCCAGCTCACCGGTAGGGCTCGGTAATTCACCCCTCCACTTT
>TRBD1|TRBJ1-6|TRBV28|-
CASKLDRGYSPLHF
TGTGCCAGCAAACTTGACAGGGGGTATTCACCCCTCCACTTT
>-|TRBJ1-4|TRBV27|-
CASSPQATREKLFF
TGTGCCAGCAGTCCACAGGCTACTAGAGAGAAACTGTTTTTT
>-|TRBJ1-3|TRBV4-2|-
CASSHPTTGGSGNTIYF
TGTGCCAGCAGCCACCCTACGACAGGCGGTTCTGGAAACACCATATATTTT
>-|TRBJ1-1|TRBV2|-
CASLLFAGGGPEAFF
TGTGCCAGTTTGCTATTCGCGGGCGGCGGACCTGAAGCTTTCTTT
>-|TRBJ2-7|TRBV6-5|-
CASSYAKHRDLRTYEQYF
TGTGCCAGCAGTTACGCAAAACACCGGGACCTCCGAACGTACGAGCAGTACTTC
>TRBD2|TRBJ2-1|TRBV28|-
CAVVSGGAEAYNEQFF
TGTGCCGTGGTAAGCGGGGGGGCCGAGGCCTACAATGAGCAGTTCTTC
>TRBD1|TRBJ1-6|TRBV30|-
CAWRGPQGVSPLHF
TGTGCCTGGAGGGGACCGCAGGGGGTTTCACCCCTCCACTTT
>-|TRBJ1-2|TRBV20-1|-
CSARVRDYYGYTF
TGCAGTGCTAGAGTTCGGGACTACTATGGCTACACCTTC
>-|TRBJ2-7|TRBV5-1|-
CASSVDILHEQYF
TGCGCCAGCAGCGTCGATATCCTCCACGAGCAGTACTTC
>-|TRBJ2-5|TRBV5-6|-
CASSPLGVGETQYF
TGTGCCAGCAGCCCACTCGGGGTTGGAGAGACCCAGTACTTC